Each of the 24 T cell receptor beta chains below was sequenced from the same sample in a study of T cells in Graves' hyperthyroidism and ophthalmopathy. Using RNA transcripts as the source, TCR beta CDR3 regions were amplified. The HTBI primer set served for first-round RT-PCR of the TCR CDR3. TCRdb ran MiXCR on the multiplex PCR reads and lists one entry per CDR3 protein. This repertoire shows more than 550,000 distinct CDR3 sequences, roughly 20% found once; its top ten account for approximately 16%. Specimen: blood. The receptors were gathered from a woman in her forties or fifties with Graves' hyperthyroidism that later progressed to Graves' ophthalmopathy.

Many counts were recorded for this clonotype. V gene TRBV30 combines with J gene TRBJ1-4; no reliable D call. Germline CDR1 reads GTSNPN; CDR2 reads SVGIG (reference sequence). The CDR3 extends over 14 amino acids. Trimming shortened V by 0 bases and J by 7 bases, and 12 bases separated the two germline ends. DNA of the CDR3: TGTGCCTGGAGTGTATCCGGCCGGACTGAAAAACTGTTTTTT. Encoded protein: CAWSVSGRTEKLFF.

This clonotype was recorded a few times. This chain joins TRBV10-3 and TRBJ1-5; 10 bases align to TRBD1. The germline V gene encodes CDR1 ENHRY and CDR2 SYGVKD. The CDR3 runs to 14 residues. The junction had 6 bases not matched to a gene; V was cut back by 8 bases and J by 5 bases. CDR3 DNA sequence: TGTGCCATCGGTTTAGGACAGGGGGATCAGCCCCAGCATTTT. It encodes CAIGLGQGDQPQHF.

The V call is TRBV11-2, the J call TRBJ2-3; 12 positions agree with TRBD1. This CDR3 is built from 16 residues. Germline-derived CDR1 and CDR2 are SGHAT and FQNNGV. V lost 5 bases, J lost 6 bases, and 9 bases stayed unmatched. The CDR3 DNA reads as TGTGCCAGCAGCAGGGGGTTGGGACAGGGGGCGGATACGCAGTATTTT. It encodes CASSRGLGQGADTQYF.

This clonotype was picked up a small number of times. The rearrangement links TRBV20-1 to TRBJ1-3; no definite D call. CDR3 size: 13 residues. Trimming shortened V by 1 base and J by 7 bases, and 11 bases separated the two germline ends. The germline V gene has CDR1 DFQATT and CDR2 SNEGSKA (reference sequence). CDR3: CSARGAGVNTIYF. DNA for the CDR3: TGCAGTGCTAGAGGGGCAGGCGTGAACACCATATATTTT.

This clonotype has at least ten counts. The chain uses TRBV7-8 and TRBJ1-1; TRBD1 matches at 11 bases. The germline V gene has CDR1 SGHVS and CDR2 FQNEAQ. The CDR3 is made up of 13 amino acids. Trimming removed 5 bases from V and 8 bases from J; junction bases left unmatched: 4. CDR3 in DNA: TGTGCCAGCAGCCCCCGGACAGGGGGCGAAGCTTTCTTT. This gives the protein CASSPRTGGEAFF.

The table lists this clonotype with many counts. A much bigger clone sits one base away, suggesting this may be a read error. This chain links TRBV11-2 with TRBJ1-1; TRBD1 aligns across 8 bases. V lost 7 bases, J lost 1 base, and 11 bases stayed unmatched. The CDR3 totals 16 residues. Germline V lookup: CDR1 SGHAT, CDR2 FQNNGV. The chain's CDR3 is CASTQGRGLSNTEAFF. The CDR3 region has the DNA TGTGCCAGCACCCAGGGCAGGGGGCTCTCGAACACTGAAGCTTTCTTT.

J is TRBJ2-1 and V is TRBV18; D not resolved. Trimming stripped 4 bases from V and 4 bases from J, with 14 bases between. Germline V CDR1 and CDR2: KGHSH, LQKENI. This CDR3 contains 15 residues. The CDR3 here is CASSRGTDQYNEQFF. The CDR3 DNA reads as TGTGCCAGCTCACGGGGAACAGATCAGTACAATGAGCAGTTCTTC.

The table lists this clonotype with many counts. The rearrangement joins TRBV11-2 to TRBJ2-5; D is ambiguous. The ends were cut back, 5 bases at V and 7 bases at J, with 8 bases in the middle. The CDR3 spans 11 residues. Per germline, CDR1 SGHAT and CDR2 FQNNGV. The CDR3 DNA sequence: TGTGCCAGCAGCCCTTCTCGGACCCAGTACTTC. It encodes CASSPSRTQYF.

In this sample, this clonotype turned up a few times. In DNA, the CDR3 is TGTGCCAGCAGCTTAGGGCAGCAATTCGATGAGCAGTTCTTC. Translating it yields CASSLGQQFDEQFF. The V and J genes are TRBV7-2 and TRBJ2-1; no reliable D call. Germline CDR1 and CDR2: SGHTA and FQGNSA. CDR3 length: 14 amino acids. Trimming removed 1 base at V and 8 bases at J, with 12 bases between.

The J gene is TRBJ2-3, the V gene TRBV4-1, with 11 bases identical to TRBD1. The CDR3 is made up of 16 amino acids. After removal of 4 bases from V and 5 bases from J, the junction contained 8 bases not matched to a gene. CDR1 and CDR2 (germline): MGHRA, YSYEKL. The CDR3 sequence is CASSRIGTGGIDTQYF. DNA for the CDR3: TGCGCCAGCAGCCGAATTGGGACAGGGGGTATAGATACGCAGTATTTT.

This clonotype was detected only a few times. This chain links TRBV30 with TRBJ2-2; D possibly corresponds to TRBD1 (5 bases). Germline V lookup: CDR1 GTSNPN, CDR2 SVGIG (reference sequence). Trimming removed 8 bases from V and 0 bases from J, with 16 bases in between. This CDR3 is built from 15 residues. The CDR3 DNA sequence: TGTGCCGGCTACAATCCCAGGGCGAACACCGGGGAGCTGTTTTTT. It encodes CAGYNPRANTGELFF. Supplemented by reference TRBV30 and TRBJ2-2, the full variable domain reads SQTIHQWPATLVQPVGSPLSLECTVEGTSNPNLYWYRQAAGRGLQLLFYSVGIGQISSEVPQNLSASRPQDRQFILSSKKLLLSDSGFYLCAGYNPRANTGELFFGEGSRLTVL.

This clonotype was observed a few times. This sequence joins TRBV6-1 and TRBJ2-7, with unresolved D. Germline CDR1 and CDR2: MNHNS and SASEGT. Trimming left V 5 bases short and J 3 bases short, with 14 bases between. The CDR3 spans 14 residues. In DNA form, the CDR3 reads TGTGCCAGCAGTCCCCGCACAGATTTCTACGAGCAGTACTTC. Its protein product is CASSPRTDFYEQYF.

The chain employs TRBV10-3 and TRBJ2-7, with 12 bases matching TRBD2. This CDR3 is built from 16 residues. V gave up 3 bases and J gave up 4 bases; unmatched junction bases: 7. The germline gives CDR1 ENHRY, CDR2 SYGVKD. The CDR3 reads CAISDALAGGLYEQYF. The CDR3 bases are TGTGCCATCAGTGACGCTCTAGCGGGGGGGCTTTACGAGCAGTACTTC.

This clonotype was seen more than once but under ten times. CDR3 nucleotide sequence: TGCGCCAGCAGCCAAGGAGAATGGCTCAACACCTACAATGAGCAGTTCTTC. This gives the protein CASSQGEWLNTYNEQFF. V is TRBV4-1 and J is TRBJ2-1; D gene uncertain. CDR1 is MGHRA and CDR2 is YSYEKL in the germline V gene. CDR3 length equals 17 residues. V lost 1 base and J 2 bases, leaving 15 bases between the germline ends.

The table lists this clonotype with many counts. The rearrangement uses TRBV6-1 and TRBJ2-5; 8 bases match TRBD2. With 5 bases clipped from V and 5 bases from J, the junction kept 7 bases outside the gene matches. Germline values: CDR1 MNHNS, CDR2 SASEGT. The CDR3 runs 14 residues. In nucleotides, the CDR3 is TGTGCCAGCAGTTCAACGGGGGGGCAGGAGACCCAGTACTTC. The encoded protein is CASSSTGGQETQYF.

J is TRBJ2-5 and V is TRBV7-6; no definite D call. Germline assignment: CDR1 SGHVS and CDR2 FNYEAQ. V lost 7 bases and J lost 4, with 10 bases in between. This CDR3 has 12 amino acids. This chain's CDR3 is CASTVGAETQYF. DNA of the CDR3: TGTGCCAGCACGGTTGGCGCAGAGACCCAGTACTTC.

CDR3 sequence (DNA): TGTGCCAGCGGGACACAGTATAATTCACCCCTCCACTTT. This codes for CASGTQYNSPLHF. The chain employs TRBV16 and TRBJ1-6, with a possible D match to TRBD1 (6 bases). Trimming stripped 8 bases from V and 4 bases from J, with 9 bases between. This CDR3 has 13 residues. The V gene's germline CDR1 is KGHSY and CDR2 FQNENV.

This clonotype was detected ten times or more. This chain links TRBV6-1 with TRBJ2-5; D remains unclear. From germline, CDR1 is MNHNS and CDR2 SASEGT. V dropped 6 bases and J dropped 3 bases, with 8 bases sitting between them. The CDR3 spans 12 residues. CDR3 DNA: TGTGCCAGCAGGGGTCCCGAAGAGACCCAGTACTTC. Its translation: CASRGPEETQYF.

This clonotype was recorded many times. Here the CDR3 reads CASSSDLEQFF. The CDR3 nucleotides read TGTGCCAGCAGCTCAGATCTTGAGCAGTTCTTC. The rearrangement uses TRBV7-8 and TRBJ2-1, with unresolved D. The CDR3 has 11 residues. Trimming took off 4 bases at V and 9 bases at J, with 7 bases between the two ends. Germline values: CDR1 SGHVS, CDR2 FQNEAQ. The full variable domain, rest sourced from reference TRBV7-8 and TRBJ2-1, is GAGVSQSPRYKVAKRGQDVALRCDPISGHVSLFWYQQALGQGPEFLTYFQNEAQLDKSGLPSDRFFAERPEGSVSTLKIQRTQQEDSAVYLCASSSDLEQFFGPGTRLTVL.

This chain connects TRBV13 to TRBJ2-1; 7 nucleotides line up with TRBD1. This CDR3 is 17 amino acids long. Germline values: CDR1 PRHDT, CDR2 FYEKMQ (reference sequence). The ends lost 5 bases at V and 5 bases at J; junction bases unmatched: 15. In DNA form, the CDR3 reads TGTGCCAGCAGCCCCCCCAGGGACAGAGGGGAAAACAATGAGCAGTTCTTC. Translating it yields CASSPPRDRGENNEQFF. Full variable domain (outside the CDR3, taken from reference TRBV13 and TRBJ2-1): AAGVIQSPRHLIKEKRETATLKCYPIPRHDTVYWYQQGPGQDPQFLISFYEKMQSDKGSIPDRFSAQQFSDYHSELNMSSLELGDSALYFCASSPPRDRGENNEQFFGPGTRLTVL.

The table lists this clonotype with a few counts. The V and J genes are TRBV6-1 and TRBJ2-5; 7 nucleotides agree with TRBD2. The CDR3 loop spans 16 amino acids. Unmatched junction bases numbered 9, after V lost 5 bases and J lost 0 bases. From germline, CDR1 is MNHNS and CDR2 SASEGT. The CDR3 DNA reads as TGTGCCAGCAGTTCCCCGCCCCTAGCGGACCAAGAGACCCAGTACTTC. Its protein is CASSSPPLADQETQYF.

This clonotype was seen ten or more times. The chain is built from TRBV20-1 and TRBJ1-1; TRBD1 is a possible D gene (6 bases). V lost 5 bases and J 3 bases, leaving 13 bases between the germline ends. The CDR3 extends over 13 amino acids. The V gene's germline CDR1 is DFQATT and CDR2 SNEGSKA (reference sequence). CDR3 sequence (DNA): TGCAGTGCTTTGGAGGGGGTGGACACTGAAGCTTTCTTT. This encodes CSALEGVDTEAFF.

This clonotype was observed a few times. The CDR3 reads CASSGGTGKGYTF. The DNA of the CDR3 is TGTGCCAGCAGTGGAGGGACAGGGAAAGGCTACACCTTC. V is TRBV2 and J is TRBJ1-2, with 9 bases fitting TRBD1. Per germline, CDR1 SNHLY and CDR2 FYNNEI. V shed 4 bases and J 8 bases; nucleotides not matched to a gene: 5. This CDR3 has 13 amino acids.

The rearrangement links TRBV15 to TRBJ1-2; D is perhaps TRBD1 (5 bases). The germline CDR1 and CDR2 sequences are LNHNV and YYDKDF (reference sequence). The CDR3 extends over 16 amino acids. Trimming took off 0 bases at V and 5 bases at J, with 16 bases between the two ends. As DNA, the CDR3 is TGTGCCACCAGCAGAGATTCTTATGGGACCCAGTATGGCTACACCTTC. It translates to CATSRDSYGTQYGYTF.